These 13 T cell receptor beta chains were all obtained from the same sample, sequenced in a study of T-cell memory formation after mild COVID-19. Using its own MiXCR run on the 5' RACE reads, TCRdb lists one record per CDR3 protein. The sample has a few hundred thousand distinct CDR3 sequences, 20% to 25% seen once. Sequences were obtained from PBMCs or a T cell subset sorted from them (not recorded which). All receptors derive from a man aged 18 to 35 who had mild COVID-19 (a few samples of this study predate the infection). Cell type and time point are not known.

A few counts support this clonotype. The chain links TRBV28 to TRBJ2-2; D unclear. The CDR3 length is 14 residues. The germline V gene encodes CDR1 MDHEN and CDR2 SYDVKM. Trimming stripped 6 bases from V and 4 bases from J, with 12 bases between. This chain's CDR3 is CASSSHLITGELFF. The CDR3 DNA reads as TGTGCCAGCAGCTCACACTTGATCACCGGGGAGCTGTTTTTT. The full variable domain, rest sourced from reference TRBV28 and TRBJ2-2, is DVKVTQSSRYLVKRTGEKVFLECVQDMDHENMFWYRQDPGLGLRLIYFSYDVKMKEKGDIPEGYSVSREKKERFSLILESASTNQTSMYLCASSSHLITGELFFGEGSRLTVL.

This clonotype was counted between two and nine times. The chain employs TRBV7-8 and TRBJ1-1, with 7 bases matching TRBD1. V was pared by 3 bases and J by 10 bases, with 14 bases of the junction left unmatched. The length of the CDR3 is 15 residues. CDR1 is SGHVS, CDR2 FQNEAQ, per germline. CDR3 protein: CASSFPAGGLGRAFF. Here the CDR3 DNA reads TGTGCCAGCAGCTTTCCGGCAGGGGGATTGGGGCGAGCTTTCTTT.

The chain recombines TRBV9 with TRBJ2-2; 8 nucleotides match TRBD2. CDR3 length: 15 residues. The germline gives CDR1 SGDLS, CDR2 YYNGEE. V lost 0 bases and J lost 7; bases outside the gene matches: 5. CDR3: CASSVAGGPNGELFF. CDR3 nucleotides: TGTGCCAGCAGCGTAGCGGGGGGGCCTAACGGGGAGCTGTTTTTT.

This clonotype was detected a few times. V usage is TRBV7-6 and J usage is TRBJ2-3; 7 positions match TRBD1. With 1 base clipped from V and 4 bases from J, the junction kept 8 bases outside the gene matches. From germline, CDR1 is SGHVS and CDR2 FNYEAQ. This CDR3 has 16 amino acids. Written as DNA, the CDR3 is TGTGCCAGCAGCTTAGGCCAGGGGGAGTTAGCAGATACGCAGTATTTT. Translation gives CASSLGQGELADTQYF.

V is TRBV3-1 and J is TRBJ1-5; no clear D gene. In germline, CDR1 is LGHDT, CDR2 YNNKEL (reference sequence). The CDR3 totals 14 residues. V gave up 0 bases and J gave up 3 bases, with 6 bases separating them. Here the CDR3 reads CASSQDSTNQPQHF. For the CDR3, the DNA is TGTGCCAGCAGCCAAGATTCCACCAATCAGCCCCAGCATTTT. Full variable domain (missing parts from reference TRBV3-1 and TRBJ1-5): DTAVSQTPKYLVTQMGNDKSIKCEQNLGHDTMYWYKQDSKKFLKIMFSYNNKELIINETVPNRFSPKSPDKAHLNLHINSLELGDSAVYFCASSQDSTNQPQHFGDGTRLSIL.

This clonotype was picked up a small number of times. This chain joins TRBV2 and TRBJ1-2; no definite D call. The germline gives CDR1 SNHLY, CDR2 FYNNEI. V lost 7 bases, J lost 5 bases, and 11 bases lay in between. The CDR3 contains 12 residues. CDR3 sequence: CASKAVDYGYTF. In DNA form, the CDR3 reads TGTGCCAGCAAGGCAGTTGATTATGGCTACACCTTC.

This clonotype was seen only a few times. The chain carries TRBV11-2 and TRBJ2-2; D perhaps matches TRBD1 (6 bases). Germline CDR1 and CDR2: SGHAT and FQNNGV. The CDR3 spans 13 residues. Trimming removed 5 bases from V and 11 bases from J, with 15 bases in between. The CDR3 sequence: CASSPPQGSELFF. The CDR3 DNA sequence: TGTGCCAGCAGCCCCCCGCAGGGGTCAGAGCTGTTTTTT.

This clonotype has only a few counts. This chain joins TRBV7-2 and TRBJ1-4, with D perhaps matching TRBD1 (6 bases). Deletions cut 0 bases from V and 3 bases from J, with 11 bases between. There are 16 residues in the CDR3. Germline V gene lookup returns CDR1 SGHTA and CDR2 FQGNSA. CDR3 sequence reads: CASSLAGADPNEKLFF. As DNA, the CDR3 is TGTGCCAGCAGCTTAGCGGGGGCGGATCCTAATGAAAAACTGTTTTTT.

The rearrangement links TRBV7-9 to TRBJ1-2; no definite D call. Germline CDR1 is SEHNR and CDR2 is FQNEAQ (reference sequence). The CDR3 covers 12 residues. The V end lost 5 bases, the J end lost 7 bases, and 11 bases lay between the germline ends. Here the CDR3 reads CASSHESSGYTF. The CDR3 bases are TGTGCCAGCAGCCACGAATCAAGTGGCTACACCTTC.

CDR3 in amino acids: CASSEGTVDRYQPQHF. For the CDR3, the DNA is TGTGCCAGCAGTGAGGGGACAGTGGACCGTTATCAGCCCCAGCATTTT. The chain has TRBV6-1 and TRBJ1-5; 7 bases fit TRBD1. CDR1 is MNHNS, CDR2 SASEGT, per germline. With V trimmed by 3 bases and J by 5 bases, 10 bases remained unmatched. This CDR3 is built from 16 residues.

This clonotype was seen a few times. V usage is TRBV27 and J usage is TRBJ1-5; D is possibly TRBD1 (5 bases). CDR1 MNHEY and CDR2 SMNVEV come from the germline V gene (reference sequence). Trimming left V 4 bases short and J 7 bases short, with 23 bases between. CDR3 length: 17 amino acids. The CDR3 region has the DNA TGTGCCAGCAGTTCCCGGGACCCAGGGACGCTGGAACAGCCCCAGCATTTT. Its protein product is CASSSRDPGTLEQPQHF.

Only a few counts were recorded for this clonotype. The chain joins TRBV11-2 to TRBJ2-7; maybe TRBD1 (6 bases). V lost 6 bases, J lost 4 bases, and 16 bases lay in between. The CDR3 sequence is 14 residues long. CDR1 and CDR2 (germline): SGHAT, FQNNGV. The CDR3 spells CASSRSPQGYEQYV. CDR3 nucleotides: TGTGCCAGCAGTCGATCTCCTCAGGGGTACGAGCAGTACGTC.

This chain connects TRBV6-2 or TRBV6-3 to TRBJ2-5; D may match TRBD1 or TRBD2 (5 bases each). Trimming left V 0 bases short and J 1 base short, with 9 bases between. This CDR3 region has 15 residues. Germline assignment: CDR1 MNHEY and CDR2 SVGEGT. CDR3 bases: TGTGCCAGCAGTTACTCGGGGGTAGGCCAAGAGACCCAGTACTTC. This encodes CASSYSGVGQETQYF.